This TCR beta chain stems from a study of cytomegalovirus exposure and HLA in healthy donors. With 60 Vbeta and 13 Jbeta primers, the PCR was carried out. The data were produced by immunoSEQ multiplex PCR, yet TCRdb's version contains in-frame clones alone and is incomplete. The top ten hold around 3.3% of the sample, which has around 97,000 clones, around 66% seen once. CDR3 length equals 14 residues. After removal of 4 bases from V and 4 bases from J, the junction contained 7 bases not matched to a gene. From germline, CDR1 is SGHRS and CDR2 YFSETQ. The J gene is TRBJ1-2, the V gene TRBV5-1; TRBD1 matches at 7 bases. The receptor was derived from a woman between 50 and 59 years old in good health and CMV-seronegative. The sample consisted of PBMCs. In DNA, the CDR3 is TGCGCCAGCAGCCCCCAGGGGGGATCCTATGGCTACACCTTC. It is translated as CASSPQGGSYGYTF.